The 28 T cell receptor beta chains below all came from one sample that was sequenced in a study of follicular helper T cells after annual influenza vaccination. The time point is: 2014-2015 season, 7 days after vaccination. Profiling relied on immunoSEQ multiplex PCR, and the TCRdb table lists in-frame clones only, not all of them. Of roughly 15,000 clones listed, approximately 84% are singletons. Sequencing was performed on CXCR5+ CD38- circulating T follicular helper cells from blood, taken 7 days after influenza vaccination. Subset of the sample: circulating Tfh, non-naive CD4+CXCR5+PD-1+ (ICOS+CD38+ or ICOS-CD38-). The receptors derive from an adult who received the influenza vaccine.

The CDR3 region is CASKPGGAWETQYF. The CDR3 coding sequence is TGTGCCAGCAAGCCCGGAGGAGCGTGGGAGACCCAGTACTTC. The chain is built from TRBV5-4 and TRBJ2-5; possibly TRBD2 for D (5 bases). Germline-derived CDR1 and CDR2 are SGHNT and YYREEE (reference sequence). V dropped 6 bases and J dropped 5 bases, with 17 bases sitting between them. The CDR3 is 14 amino acids.

This chain joins TRBV5-8 and TRBJ1-3; 8 bases are shared with TRBD1. Germline V gene data show CDR1 as SGHTS and CDR2 as YDEGEE. The CDR3 is made up of 14 amino acids. The trim removed 4 bases at V and 6 bases at J, leaving 6 bases unmatched. The CDR3 sequence is CASSLRTGQNTIYF. The CDR3 DNA sequence: TGTGCCAGCAGCCTAAGGACAGGGCAAAACACCATATATTTT. The full variable domain, rest sourced from reference TRBV5-8 and TRBJ1-3, is EAGVTQSPTHLIKTRGQQATLRCSPISGHTSVYWYQQALGLGLQFLLWYDEGEERNRGNFPPRFSGRQFPNYSSELNVNALELEDSALYLCASSLRTGQNTIYFGEGSWLTVV.

This sequence joins TRBV5-1 and TRBJ2-7; tentative D call: TRBD1 (5 bases). V lost 0 bases to trimming and J lost 3 bases, with 10 bases between them. Germline values: CDR1 SGHRS, CDR2 YFSETQ. The CDR3 spans 14 residues. The CDR3, as DNA: TGCGCCAGCAGCTTGGATCCAGGGAACTACGAGCAGTACTTC. Protein: CASSLDPGNYEQYF.

This clone was picked up one time. The chain joins TRBV2 to TRBJ2-2; 8 nucleotides agree with TRBD1. V gave up 6 bases and J gave up 1 base; unmatched junction bases: 4. CDR1 is SNHLY, CDR2 FYNNEI, per germline. This CDR3 is 15 amino acids long. As DNA, the CDR3 is TGTGCCAGCAGGTCAGGGGGCTTGAACACCGGGGAGCTGTTTTTT. Encoded protein: CASRSGGLNTGELFF.

This clone showed up just once. The chain employs TRBV6-5 and TRBJ1-1, with D unresolved. CDR3 length: 12 residues. Germline CDR1 MNHEY, CDR2 SVGAGI. Trimming shortened V by 5 bases and J by 6 bases, and 10 bases separated the two germline ends. In DNA, the CDR3 is TGTGCCAGCAGTGAAGCGAGGGCTGAAGCTTTCTTT. This sequence encodes CASSEARAEAFF.

This rearrangement joins TRBV6-5 to TRBJ2-1; 9 bases line up with TRBD2. Germline CDR1 reads MNHEY; CDR2 reads SVGAGI. The CDR3 has 15 residues. The ends lost 2 bases at V and 9 bases at J; junction bases unmatched: 8. CDR3 sequence reads: CASSYRAGGPSEQFF. The CDR3 region has the DNA TGTGCCAGCAGTTACAGGGCGGGGGGGCCGAGTGAGCAGTTCTTC.

This sequence joins TRBV6-6 and TRBJ2-7; the match to TRBD1 covers 7 bases. Germline V gene lookup returns CDR1 MNHNY and CDR2 SVGAGI (reference sequence). The CDR3 is made up of 15 amino acids. With V trimmed by 7 bases and J by 0 bases, 9 bases remained unmatched. In DNA, the CDR3 is TGTGCCAGCAATTTCTACCGGACAGGCTCCTACGAGCAGTACTTC. It codes for CASNFYRTGSYEQYF.

The chain uses TRBV2 and TRBJ2-5; D gene unclear. Germline V gene data show CDR1 as SNHLY and CDR2 as FYNNEI. The CDR3 runs 11 residues. V dropped 6 bases and J dropped 1 base, with 3 bases sitting between them. The CDR3 here is CASSLQETQYF. The CDR3 bases are TGTGCCAGCAGCCTCCAAGAGACCCAGTACTTC.

The chain carries TRBV11-2 and TRBJ1-5; 8 bases line up with TRBD1. In germline, CDR1 is SGHAT, CDR2 FQNNGV. This CDR3 has 14 residues. The V and J ends lost 5 bases and 6 bases, in that order; junction bases with no gene match: 6. CDR3: CASSLDRGSQPQHF. In nucleotides, the CDR3 is TGTGCCAGCAGCCTCGACAGGGGAAGTCAGCCCCAGCATTTT.

J is TRBJ2-3 and V is TRBV6-1; 7 bases are shared with TRBD2. This CDR3 spans 15 amino acids. Germline V gene lookup returns CDR1 MNHNS and CDR2 SASEGT. With 7 bases clipped from V and 1 base from J, the junction kept 8 bases outside the gene matches. CDR3 sequence reads: CASNGGRAGTDTQYF. The CDR3 coding sequence is TGTGCCAGCAACGGGGGGAGGGCCGGCACAGATACGCAGTATTTT.

The CDR3 DNA follows: TGTGCCAGCGTTGAGGGGGCGAATGGCAATCAGCCCCAGCATTTT. Protein: CASVEGANGNQPQHF. This sequence joins TRBV6-1 and TRBJ1-5; the match to TRBD1 covers 7 bases. The CDR3 extends over 15 amino acids. CDR1 and CDR2 from the germline V gene are MNHNS and SASEGT. Losses at the gene ends were 8 bases for V and 2 bases for J; bases not matched to a gene: 9.

The chain links TRBV6-5 to TRBJ2-5; a weak D match, TRBD1 (6 bases). The DNA end is a closer match to TRBJ2-7, so the J assignment may be wrong. The CDR3 sequence is 13 residues long. CDR1 is MNHEY, CDR2 SVGAGI, per germline. In DNA, the CDR3 is TGTGCCAGCAGTTACGGGACAAACTACGAGCAGTACTTC. Protein: CASSYGTNYEQYF.

V usage is TRBV11-3 and J usage is TRBJ2-1, with a possible D match to TRBD2 (6 bases). Germline-derived CDR1 and CDR2 are SGHNT and YENEEA. V dropped 0 bases and J dropped 10 bases, with 10 bases sitting between them. The CDR3 length is 13 residues. CDR3 DNA sequence: TGTGCCAGCAGCTTAGAGACCAGCGGGGAGCAGTTCTTC. Its translation: CASSLETSGEQFF.

The gene calls are TRBV28 and TRBJ2-1; 14 nucleotides align to TRBD2. There are 17 residues in the CDR3. J gave up 2 bases and V 6 bases, and 6 bases lay outside the gene matches. CDR1 is MDHEN and CDR2 is SYDVKM in the germline V gene. The CDR3 region is CASSPGLAGGTYNEQFF. The CDR3 nucleotides are TGTGCCAGCAGCCCCGGACTAGCGGGAGGCACCTACAATGAGCAGTTCTTC. The full variable domain, completed using reference TRBV28 and TRBJ2-1, is DVKVTQSSRYLVKRTGEKVFLECVQDMDHENMFWYRQDPGLGLRLIYFSYDVKMKEKGDIPEGYSVSREKKERFSLILESASTNQTSMYLCASSPGLAGGTYNEQFFGPGTRLTVL.

This chain connects TRBV5-5 to TRBJ1-1, with D uncertain. The CDR3 runs to 14 residues. CDR1 is SGHKS and CDR2 is YYEKEE in the germline V gene (reference sequence). Trimming stripped 2 bases from V and 0 bases from J, with 8 bases between. The DNA of the CDR3 is TGTGCCAGCAGCTTCAACTTAATGAACACTGAAGCTTTCTTT. Translating it yields CASSFNLMNTEAFF.

The V gene is TRBV12-5, the J gene TRBJ1-5, with 8 bases identical to TRBD1. The germline V gene has CDR1 LGHNT and CDR2 FRNRAP. The CDR3 runs to 15 residues. The V segment lost 7 bases and the J segment 2 bases; nucleotides outside the gene matches: 7. The CDR3 is CASALDRGGNQPQHF. Here the CDR3 DNA reads TGTGCTAGTGCCCTCGACAGGGGCGGCAATCAGCCCCAGCATTTT.

The chain carries TRBV29-1 and TRBJ2-3; D gene ambiguous. The CDR3 length is 11 residues. The V gene lost 6 bases and the J gene lost 9 bases, with 13 bases spanning the gap. Germline CDR1 SQVTM, CDR2 ANQGSEA. The CDR3 is CSVPSAETQYF. The CDR3, as DNA: TGCAGCGTCCCCTCGGCGGAAACGCAGTATTTT.

The rearrangement uses TRBV6-1 and TRBJ1-2; D is possibly TRBD1 (5 bases). The CDR3 runs 14 residues. Germline CDR1 reads MNHNS; CDR2 reads SASEGT. The ends were cut back, 2 bases at V and 4 bases at J, with 11 bases in the middle. The CDR3 DNA reads TGTGCCAGCAGTGAAAGGACATCACCCTATGGCTACACCTTC. Amino acid sequence: CASSERTSPYGYTF.

The V gene is TRBV6-1, the J gene TRBJ2-5, with a possible D match to TRBD1 (5 bases). Germline values: CDR1 MNHNS, CDR2 SASEGT. Trimming pared 3 bases from V and 1 base from J, leaving 9 bases between. CDR3 length: 14 residues. CDR3 sequence reads: CASSDQGTQETQYF. The CDR3 DNA sequence: TGTGCCAGCAGTGACCAGGGAACCCAAGAGACCCAGTACTTC.

The rearrangement joins TRBV9 to TRBJ1-1, with a weak D call TRBD1 (5 bases). CDR1 SGDLS and CDR2 YYNGEE come from the germline V gene. The V gene lost 5 bases and the J gene lost 2 bases, with 16 bases spanning the gap. The CDR3 length is 15 residues. The CDR3 protein is CASSSNGQANTEAFF. CDR3 nucleotides: TGTGCCAGCAGTTCCAATGGACAAGCCAACACTGAAGCTTTCTTT.

Of note for this clone: The conserved closing phenylalanine or tryptophan is absent in this CDR3, likely reflecting a read error. The DNA is omitted, as the CDR3 cannot be located on it reliably, and the CDR3 follows TCRdb's listing. The chain recombines TRBV6-4 with TRBJ2-6; the table's D call, TRBD2, has no DNA check behind it. The CDR3 numbers 11 amino acids, ends counted. CDR1 MRHNA and CDR2 SNTAGT come from the germline V gene. The CDR3 loop is CASHVEGTSGG.

V is TRBV4-1 and J is TRBJ2-2; a possible D gene is TRBD1 (6 bases). CDR3 length equals 19 residues. Germline values: CDR1 MGHRA, CDR2 YSYEKL. Between the trimmed V and J ends, which lost 0 bases and 2 bases, there was a span of 19 bases. The chain's CDR3 is CASSQDRGRAGVNTGELFF. CDR3 nucleotide sequence: TGCGCCAGCAGCCAAGATCGAGGCAGGGCAGGGGTTAACACCGGGGAGCTGTTTTTT.

The chain carries TRBV5-1 and TRBJ2-1, with 9 bases lining up with TRBD2. Germline loops: CDR1 SGHRS, CDR2 YFSETQ. Unmatched junction bases numbered 7, after V lost 2 bases and J lost 7 bases. The CDR3 sequence is 15 residues long. The DNA for the CDR3 is TGCGCCAGCAGCTTTATTCTAGCGGGATCAAATGAGCAGTTCTTC. Its protein is CASSFILAGSNEQFF.

The chain combines TRBV2 with TRBJ2-1; maybe TRBD1 (6 bases). CDR3 size: 15 residues. The V and J ends lost 7 bases and 2 bases respectively, with 15 bases between them. In germline, CDR1 is SNHLY, CDR2 FYNNEI. CDR3 bases: TGTGCCAGCACCGAAGGCAGGGGACCCTACAATGAGCAGTTCTTC. Its protein is CASTEGRGPYNEQFF.

The table lists this clone with a count of one. The V gene is TRBV7-9, the J gene TRBJ1-2; D might be TRBD1 (5 bases). This CDR3 is 11 amino acids long. Trimming removed 6 bases from V and 8 bases from J, with 10 bases in between. Germline CDR1 and CDR2: SEHNR and FQNEAQ (reference sequence). In DNA form, the CDR3 reads TGTGCCAGCAGGGGCGCAGGGGGCTACACCTTC. Translating it yields CASRGAGGYTF.

This chain connects TRBV5-1 to TRBJ2-3, with D unclear. V was trimmed by 3 bases and J by 8 bases, leaving 10 bases between them. Per germline, CDR1 SGHRS and CDR2 YFSETQ. This CDR3 is 12 amino acids long. CDR3 in amino acids: CASSYPTGTQYF. The CDR3 DNA reads as TGCGCCAGCAGCTACCCCACGGGTACGCAGTATTTT. The entire variable domain, with the rest obtained from reference TRBV5-1 and TRBJ2-3, is as follows: KAGVTQTPRYLIKTRGQQVTLSCSPISGHRSVSWYQQTPGQGLQFLFEYFSETQRNKGNFPGRFSGRQFSNSRSEMNVSTLELGDSALYLCASSYPTGTQYFGPGTRLTVL.

This clone was seen only a few times. The chain uses TRBV10-3 and TRBJ1-5, with 7 bases fitting TRBD1. Per germline, CDR1 ENHRY and CDR2 SYGVKD. The CDR3 has 15 residues. V shed 2 bases, J shed 4 bases, and the junction held 5 bases outside the gene matches. The CDR3 DNA sequence: TGTGCCATCAGTGAGGGACAGGAACCTAATCAGCCCCAGCATTTT. This gives the protein CAISEGQEPNQPQHF.

The V call is TRBV7-9, the J call TRBJ2-2; weak D call: TRBD1 (5 bases). This CDR3 contains 15 residues. From germline, CDR1 is SEHNR and CDR2 FQNEAQ (reference sequence). The V end lost 6 bases, the J end lost 1 base, and 12 bases lay between the germline ends. The CDR3 nucleotides are TGTGCCAGCAGTCCTGGACAAGGGAACACCGGGGAGCTGTTTTTT. It specifies CASSPGQGNTGELFF.